Listed below are T cell receptor beta chains from one sample, sequenced in a study of blood T cells in healthy people across ages. TCRdb redid the calling of the 5' RACE reads with MiXCR, one entry per CDR3 protein. The table lists 1.4 million or so distinct CDR3 sequences, roughly two fifths of them singletons. The sequenced sample consisted of blood. These receptors were obtained from a young woman in good health. The CDR3 runs from the conserved cysteine through the conserved F or W. Each record gives: CDR3 DNA, CDR3 protein, clone size, D gene, V gene, J gene. A D gene is named only where the DNA matches it firmly. The size of a clone is reported for some rows only, either as once, few or many, or as a class for expanded clones.

TGTGCCAGCAGGCGGGCCTTTGACAATGAGCAGTTCTTC,CASRRAFDNEQFF,.,.,TRBV6-1,TRBJ2-1
TGCGCCAGCAGCCAAGGACAGGGAGACGGTGAAAAACTGTTTTTT,CASSQGQGDGEKLFF,.,TRBD1,TRBV4-1,TRBJ1-4
TGTGCCAGCAGCCAAGAAACTAGTTATAACTCCGGGGAGCAGTACTTC,CASSQETSYNSGEQYF,.,.,TRBV4-2,TRBJ2-7
TGTACCAGCAGCTTATTCAGGGGCGGATCCTACGAGCAGTACTTC,CTSSLFRGGSYEQYF,.,.,TRBV11-2,TRBJ2-7
TGTGCCGGCAGCAGGGTGACAGGTGGCAATCAGCCCCAGCATTTT,CAGSRVTGGNQPQHF,few,.,TRBV21-1,TRBJ1-5
TGCGCCAGCAGCCAAAAACAGGGGCCCTACGAGCAGTACTTC,CASSQKQGPYEQYF,few,TRBD1,TRBV4-3,TRBJ2-7
TGCGCCAGCAGCCAACTACTCAGACAGGAAGGGGGTTATAGCAATCAGCCCCAGCATTTT,CASSQLLRQEGGYSNQPQHF,.,.,TRBV4-3,TRBJ1-5
TGTGCCAGCAGTACTCAGTTCTACGAGCAGTACTTC,CASSTQFYEQYF,.,.,TRBV6-6,TRBJ2-7
TGCGCCAGCAGCCCCTCGGGACAGTCACCCGGGGAGCTGTTTTTT,CASSPSGQSPGELFF,.,TRBD1,TRBV4-3,TRBJ2-2
TGCAGTGCTGATCTGGGACTACGAGTAGATACGCAGTATTTT,CSADLGLRVDTQYF,.,TRBD2,TRBV20-1,TRBJ2-3
TGCAGTGCCAGGGGACAGGGATACTATGGCTACACCTTC,CSARGQGYYGYTF,few,TRBD1,TRBV20-1,TRBJ1-2
TGTGCCATCAGTGAGTCGAGAGGGGGCGAGCAGTACTTC,CAISESRGGEQYF,once,.,TRBV10-3,TRBJ2-7
TGTGCCACCAGCAGAGTCCCTGGGACAGGGGTCAACATTCAGTACTTC,CATSRVPGTGVNIQYF,.,TRBD1,TRBV15,TRBJ2-4
TGTGCCAGCAGTTATGGGGCTAAGGCTGGGACCCAGTACTTC,CASSYGAKAGTQYF,few,.,TRBV6-5,TRBJ2-5
TGTGCCAGTGGGGGGGATACTAGTGTCCCCTACGAGCAGTACTTC,CASGGDTSVPYEQYF,.,TRBD2,TRBV27,TRBJ2-7
TGCAGCGTTGAGAGGCAGATGAACACTGAAGCTTTCTTT,CSVERQMNTEAFF,many,.,TRBV29-1,TRBJ1-1
TGTGCCAGCAGCTTAGTAGGGGTTTGGGACAGCTCCTACGAGCAGTACTTC,CASSLVGVWDSSYEQYF,few,TRBD1,TRBV7-2,TRBJ2-7
TGTGCCAGCAGTTTCGGTCGGGGCGCCTATGGCTACACCTTC,CASSFGRGAYGYTF,few,.,TRBV12-3/TRBV12-4,TRBJ1-2
TGCAGTGCTAGTTCGACAGGAGGGGCCTATAATTCACCCCTCCACTTT,CSASSTGGAYNSPLHF,.,.,TRBV20-1,TRBJ1-6
TGTGCCAGCAGCCGAGGGACTAGCGGGAAGGCAGCAGATACGCAGTATTTT,CASSRGTSGKAADTQYF,few,TRBD2,TRBV7-2,TRBJ2-3
TGTGCCACCCAGGGGCTGGGGCCCCATGCGGAAAAACTGTTTTTT,CATQGLGPHAEKLFF,.,.,TRBV25-1,TRBJ1-4
TGTGCCAGCAGGGAGGATTCACCCCTCCACTTT,CASREDSPLHF,few,.,TRBV2,TRBJ1-6
TGTGCCAGCAGTTACTCCGGGATCCACGAGCAGTACTTC,CASSYSGIHEQYF,.,.,TRBV6-5,TRBJ2-7
TGTGCCAGCGGGGAAGCCAATCAGCCCCAGCATTTT,CASGEANQPQHF,few,.,TRBV21-1,TRBJ1-5
TGCAGTGCTAGATCCCGGACTAGCCCCCCAGATACGCAGTATTTT,CSARSRTSPPDTQYF,.,TRBD2,TRBV20-1,TRBJ2-3
TGCAGCGTTGTAAGGTGGGCCAACACTGAAGCTTTCTTT,CSVVRWANTEAFF,.,.,TRBV29-1,TRBJ1-1
TGCGCCAGCAGCCCGGGAGGCGCAGCGAGCTCCTACAATGAGCGGTTCTTC,CASSPGGAASSYNERFF,.,TRBD2,TRBV5-1,TRBJ2-1
TGTGCCAGCAGAGCAGGGGATAACTATGGCTACACCTTC,CASRAGDNYGYTF,few,.,TRBV2,TRBJ1-2
TGTGCCAGCAGCTCCGTACAATCCTACGAGCAGTTCTTC,CASSSVQSYEQFF,.,.,TRBV11-2,TRBJ2-1
TGTGCCGCCGGGGAAACTAGCACAGATACGCAGTATTTT,CAAGETSTDTQYF,many,.,TRBV6-5,TRBJ2-3
TGTGCCAGCAGTTTAGCGGGGGGAGTAAAGACCCAGTACTTC,CASSLAGGVKTQYF,.,TRBD2,TRBV6-1,TRBJ2-5
TGTGCCAGCAGCAAAGTGGGAGGGCCGGCGAATGAGCAGTTCTTC,CASSKVGGPANEQFF,.,TRBD2,TRBV7-3,TRBJ2-1
TGTGCCAGCAGTGTACTACTGGGGAGCACGAATACGCAGTATTTT,CASSVLLGSTNTQYF,few,.,TRBV2,TRBJ2-3
TGTGCCAGCAGTGAATCTGAAACTATGGGTCGCACAGATACGCAGTATTTT,CASSESETMGRTDTQYF,few,.,TRBV2,TRBJ2-3
TGTGCCAGCAGTTTACATAATGAAAAACTGTTTTTT,CASSLHNEKLFF,.,.,TRBV12-3/TRBV12-4,TRBJ1-4
TGCAGCGTTGTCGGGACTAGCACAGATACGCAGTATTTT,CSVVGTSTDTQYF,few,.,TRBV29-1,TRBJ2-3
TGCAGTGCTAGAGGGACGAGGGGCCTACTCAACACTGAAGCTTTCTTT,CSARGTRGLLNTEAFF,.,.,TRBV20-1,TRBJ1-1
TGTGCCAGCAGCTTTAGACAGGGGGCGAGCTACAATGAGCAGTTCTTC,CASSFRQGASYNEQFF,few,TRBD1,TRBV7-2,TRBJ2-1
TGCGCCAGCAGTGAATCTAGCGGCGCCTACGAGCAGTACTTC,CASSESSGAYEQYF,few,TRBD2,TRBV10-1,TRBJ2-7
TGTGCCAGCAGGGGAGAAGGCAACACTGAAGCTTTCTTT,CASRGEGNTEAFF,.,.,TRBV12-3/TRBV12-4,TRBJ1-1
TGTGCCAGCAGCCCCCGACAGATCTCCTACGAGCAGTACTTC,CASSPRQISYEQYF,.,.,TRBV9,TRBJ2-7
TGCAGTGCCCTAGGGATTCTAGCGGGAACCCAGTACTTC,CSALGILAGTQYF,.,TRBD2,TRBV20-1,TRBJ2-5
TGTGCCACCAGCAGAGATCTAGACAGGGCCTGGGAGACCCAGTACTTC,CATSRDLDRAWETQYF,.,TRBD1,TRBV15,TRBJ2-5
TGTAGCGTTGATAGACAGGGCGACGAGCAGTACTTC,CSVDRQGDEQYF,.,TRBD1,TRBV29-1,TRBJ2-7